The 21 T cell receptor beta chains below all came from one sample that was sequenced in a study of Ad26.COV2.S vaccination and SARS-CoV-2 variants. TCRdb keeps only in-frame clones here, not all; method: immunoSEQ multiplex PCR. The sample shows more than 300,000 clones, about 88% of them seen only once. Treatment described: about 20 received Ad26.COV2.S at low or high dose, single or two shots; roughly 5 received placebo; per-sample allocation not given. Sampling was performed 63 days after the first vaccine or placebo injection. Sequenced material: peripheral blood, taken in a trial of Ad26.COV2.S vaccine versus placebo. These receptors all come from a person between 18 and 65 years old who received the Ad26.COV2.S COVID-19 vaccine or a placebo.

J is TRBJ2-5 and V is TRBV7-8; D may match TRBD1 or TRBD2 (7 bases each). Germline CDR1 is SGHVS and CDR2 is FQNEAQ. V was shortened by 5 bases and J by 4 bases, with 17 bases between the two germline ends. The length of the CDR3 is 15 residues. CDR3 sequence (DNA): TGTGCCAGCAGCCCCCTGGGAGGGGGCGGAGAGACCCAGTACTTC. Residues: CASSPLGGGGETQYF.

The genes are TRBV6-5 and TRBJ1-4; possibly TRBD1 for D (6 bases). Germline V gives CDR1 MNHEY, CDR2 SVGAGI. The V gene lost 6 bases and the J gene lost 7 bases, with 15 bases spanning the gap. The CDR3 is 14 amino acids. CDR3 sequence (DNA): TGTGCCAGCAGAGTGGGGGCGGCAGCTGAAAAACTGTTTTTT. As protein: CASRVGAAAEKLFF.

This clone was counted a single time. J is TRBJ2-7 and V is TRBV11-2, with D tentatively TRBD1 (6 bases). Trimming cost V 1 base and J 5 bases, with 24 bases left between them. The CDR3 has 18 amino acids. Germline V lookup: CDR1 SGHAT, CDR2 FQNNGV. The CDR3, as DNA: TGTGCCAGCAGCTTAGTGTCCCAGGGGCAGATTTCGGTGGACGAGCAGTACTTC. It encodes CASSLVSQGQISVDEQYF.

The chain uses TRBV5-1 and TRBJ1-3, with a possible D match to TRBD1 (5 bases). Trimming took 0 bases from V and 1 from J, leaving 8 bases between them. This CDR3 comprises 15 residues. Per the germline V gene, CDR1 is SGHRS and CDR2 is YFSETQ. CDR3 sequence: CASSLVSGSGNTIYF. CDR3 coding DNA: TGCGCCAGCAGCTTGGTTTCAGGGTCTGGAAACACCATATATTTT.

This clone showed up just once. V gene TRBV28 combines with J gene TRBJ1-1, with D unresolved. Germline V gene lookup returns CDR1 MDHEN and CDR2 SYDVKM. Trimming shortened V by 3 bases and J by 5 bases, and 7 bases separated the two germline ends. The CDR3 covers 12 residues. CDR3 DNA sequence: TGTGCCAGCAGTTTTACAAAGACTGAAGCTTTCTTT. As protein: CASSFTKTEAFF.

The chain joins TRBV9 to TRBJ2-2; the D gene is possibly TRBD2 (6 bases). Germline V lookup: CDR1 SGDLS, CDR2 YYNGEE. The CDR3 extends over 16 amino acids. V was cut by 2 bases and J by 6 bases, with 17 bases left in between. CDR3 region: CASSVREDGRSGELFF. The CDR3 region has the DNA TGTGCCAGCAGCGTTCGAGAGGACGGGAGATCCGGGGAGCTGTTTTTT. Drawing the rest from reference TRBV9 and TRBJ2-2, the complete variable domain is DSGVTQTPKHLITATGQRVTLRCSPRSGDLSVYWYQQSLDQGLQFLIQYYNGEERAKGNILERFSAQQFPDLHSELNLSSLELGDSALYFCASSVREDGRSGELFFGEGSRLTVL.

The genes are TRBV27 and TRBJ1-4, with 8 bases identical to TRBD1. J lost 7 bases, V lost 6 bases, and 10 bases had no gene match. The CDR3 consists of 15 residues. Germline CDR1 reads MNHEY; CDR2 reads SMNVEV (reference sequence). The CDR3, as DNA: TGTGCCAGCAGCCCCCAGGGGGCAAATCGTGAAAAACTGTTTTTT. It codes for CASSPQGANREKLFF. Combining the CDR3 with reference TRBV27 and TRBJ1-4 gives the whole variable domain EAQVTQNPRYLITVTGKKLTVTCSQNMNHEYMSWYRQDPGLGLRQIYYSMNVEVTDKGDVPEGYKVSRKEKRNFPLILESPSPNQTSLYFCASSPQGANREKLFFGSGTQLSVL.

This chain joins TRBV7-9 and TRBJ2-1; 10 bases fit TRBD1. Germline V CDR1 and CDR2: SEHNR, FQNEAQ (reference sequence). This CDR3 has 16 amino acids. V shed 5 bases and J 2 bases; nucleotides not matched to a gene: 6. For the CDR3, the DNA is TGTGCCAGCAGCCTCCGAGGACAGGGGGCCTACAATGAGCAGTTCTTC. This encodes CASSLRGQGAYNEQFF.

This clone was counted a single time. J is TRBJ2-6 and V is TRBV5-1, with a weak D call TRBD2 (5 bases). Trimming cost V 4 bases and J 0 bases, with 11 bases left between them. The germline CDR1 and CDR2 sequences are SGHRS and YFSETQ. This CDR3 spans 16 amino acids. The CDR3 spells CASSVGEFSGANVLTF. The CDR3 DNA is TGCGCCAGCAGCGTGGGAGAATTCTCTGGGGCCAACGTCCTGACTTTC.

The V and J genes are TRBV7-9 and TRBJ1-4; D might be TRBD1 (6 bases). The CDR3 length is 15 residues. Germline CDR1 reads SEHNR; CDR2 reads FQNEAQ (reference sequence). Trimming shortened V by 4 bases and J by 6 bases, and 15 bases separated the two germline ends. The CDR3 DNA sequence: TGTGCCAGCAGCTACAGGGCAAGGGGGTATGAAAAACTGTTTTTT. It specifies CASSYRARGYEKLFF.

This clone was seen once. The chain combines TRBV7-2 with TRBJ2-2, with D unclear. V was shortened by 1 base and J by 7 bases, with 19 bases between the two germline ends. The CDR3 is 17 residues long. Germline-derived CDR1 and CDR2 are SGHTA and FQGNSA. The CDR3 DNA follows: TGTGCCAGCAGCTTAGACGATCTTTCTGTCGTGATCGGGGAGCTGTTTTTT. Its protein product is CASSLDDLSVVIGELFF.

The CDR3 region has the DNA TGTGCCAGCAGTCAATTGTACGAGCAGTACTTC. This codes for CASSQLYEQYF. The chain combines TRBV3-1 (or the pseudogene TRBV3-2) with TRBJ2-7; D remains ambiguous. CDR1 and CDR2 from the germline V gene are LGHDT and YNNKEL (reference sequence). V lost 6 bases and J lost 4, with 7 bases in between. The CDR3 runs 11 residues.

This chain connects TRBV6-4 to TRBJ1-1; no reliable D call. Germline V gene sequence: CDR1 MRHNA, CDR2 SNTAGT. V lost 0 bases to trimming and J lost 6 bases, with 11 bases between them. This CDR3 is built from 14 residues. This CDR3 is CASSDSWDSAEAFF. CDR3 nucleotide sequence: TGTGCCAGCAGTGACTCTTGGGATTCCGCTGAAGCTTTCTTT.

The rearrangement joins TRBV5-5 to TRBJ2-1; a weak D match, TRBD1 (5 bases). V was trimmed by 0 bases and J by 7 bases, leaving 14 bases between them. The CDR3 runs 15 residues. Germline V gene data show CDR1 as SGHKS and CDR2 as YYEKEE (reference sequence). The CDR3 protein is CASSLVQGTRNEQFF. In DNA, the CDR3 is TGTGCCAGCAGCTTGGTTCAGGGTACGCGTAATGAGCAGTTCTTC. The variable domain in full, completed from reference TRBV5-5 and TRBJ2-1, reads DAGVTQSPTHLIKTRGQQVTLRCSPISGHKSVSWYQQVLGQGPQFIFQYYEKEERGRGNFPDRFSARQFPNYSSELNVNALLLGDSALYLCASSLVQGTRNEQFFGPGTRLTVL.

This rearrangement joins TRBV28 to TRBJ2-6, with D perhaps given as TRBD1 or TRBD2 (5 bases each). This CDR3 is 16 amino acids long. With 3 bases removed from V and 0 bases from J, the gap between germline ends came to 9 bases. Per the germline V gene, CDR1 is MDHEN and CDR2 is SYDVKM. The CDR3 nucleotides are TGTGCCAGCAGTTTTTGGGGGACCTCTGGGGCCAACGTCCTGACTTTC. This sequence encodes CASSFWGTSGANVLTF. Full variable domain (remainder filled in from reference TRBV28 and TRBJ2-6): DVKVTQSSRYLVKRTGEKVFLECVQDMDHENMFWYRQDPGLGLRLIYFSYDVKMKEKGDIPEGYSVSREKKERFSLILESASTNQTSMYLCASSFWGTSGANVLTFGAGSRLTVL.

V and J are TRBV9 and TRBJ1-1, with D uncertain. Germline loops: CDR1 SGDLS, CDR2 YYNGEE. There are 14 residues in the CDR3. V was shortened by 0 bases and J by 6 bases, with 12 bases between the two germline ends. Here the CDR3 DNA reads TGTGCCAGCAGCGTAGAGGGCCCCGGAGCTGAAGCTTTCTTT. Encoded protein: CASSVEGPGAEAFF.

The V and J genes are TRBV5-1 and TRBJ2-7; 15 nucleotides match TRBD2. With V trimmed by 5 bases and J by 5 bases, 20 bases remained unmatched. CDR1 is SGHRS, CDR2 YFSETQ, per germline. This CDR3 has 20 residues. CDR3 in amino acids: CASSRNVGLAGGPGFDEQYF. CDR3 sequence (DNA): TGCGCCAGCAGTCGGAACGTAGGACTAGCGGGAGGGCCGGGGTTCGACGAGCAGTACTTC.

This rearrangement joins TRBV9 to TRBJ2-1; D is possibly TRBD1 (5 bases). Germline CDR1 is SGDLS and CDR2 is YYNGEE. This CDR3 spans 13 amino acids. V was shortened by 0 bases and J by 10 bases, with 11 bases between the two germline ends. This CDR3 reads CASSVEGLGEQFF. The CDR3 DNA follows: TGTGCCAGCAGCGTAGAGGGGTTGGGCGAGCAGTTCTTC.

The table lists this clone with a few counts. CDR3 sequence reads: CASSLENNQPQHF. As DNA, the CDR3 is TGTGCCAGCAGTCTCGAAAATAATCAGCCCCAGCATTTT. V is TRBV6-6 and J is TRBJ1-5; D is uncertain. The CDR3 covers 13 residues. CDR1 MNHNY and CDR2 SVGAGI come from the germline V gene (reference sequence). Deletions cut 5 bases from V and 4 bases from J, with 9 bases between.

The J gene is TRBJ2-5, the V gene TRBV27; no clear D gene. CDR1 and CDR2 (germline): MNHEY, SMNVEV (reference sequence). The CDR3 has 12 amino acids. V was shortened by 5 bases and J by 5 bases, with 9 bases between the two germline ends. CDR3 coding DNA: TGTGCCAGCAGTCTCGAAGGGGAGACCCAGTACTTC. Translated, it gives CASSLEGETQYF.

V usage is TRBV27 and J usage is TRBJ1-2; D may be TRBD1 (5 bases). The V end lost 5 bases, the J end lost 5 bases, and 12 bases lay between the germline ends. Germline V gene data show CDR1 as MNHEY and CDR2 as SMNVEV (reference sequence). This CDR3 has 13 residues. CDR3 nucleotides: TGTGCCAGCAGTCACGGGACTCAGTATGGCTACACCTTC. Its translation is CASSHGTQYGYTF.